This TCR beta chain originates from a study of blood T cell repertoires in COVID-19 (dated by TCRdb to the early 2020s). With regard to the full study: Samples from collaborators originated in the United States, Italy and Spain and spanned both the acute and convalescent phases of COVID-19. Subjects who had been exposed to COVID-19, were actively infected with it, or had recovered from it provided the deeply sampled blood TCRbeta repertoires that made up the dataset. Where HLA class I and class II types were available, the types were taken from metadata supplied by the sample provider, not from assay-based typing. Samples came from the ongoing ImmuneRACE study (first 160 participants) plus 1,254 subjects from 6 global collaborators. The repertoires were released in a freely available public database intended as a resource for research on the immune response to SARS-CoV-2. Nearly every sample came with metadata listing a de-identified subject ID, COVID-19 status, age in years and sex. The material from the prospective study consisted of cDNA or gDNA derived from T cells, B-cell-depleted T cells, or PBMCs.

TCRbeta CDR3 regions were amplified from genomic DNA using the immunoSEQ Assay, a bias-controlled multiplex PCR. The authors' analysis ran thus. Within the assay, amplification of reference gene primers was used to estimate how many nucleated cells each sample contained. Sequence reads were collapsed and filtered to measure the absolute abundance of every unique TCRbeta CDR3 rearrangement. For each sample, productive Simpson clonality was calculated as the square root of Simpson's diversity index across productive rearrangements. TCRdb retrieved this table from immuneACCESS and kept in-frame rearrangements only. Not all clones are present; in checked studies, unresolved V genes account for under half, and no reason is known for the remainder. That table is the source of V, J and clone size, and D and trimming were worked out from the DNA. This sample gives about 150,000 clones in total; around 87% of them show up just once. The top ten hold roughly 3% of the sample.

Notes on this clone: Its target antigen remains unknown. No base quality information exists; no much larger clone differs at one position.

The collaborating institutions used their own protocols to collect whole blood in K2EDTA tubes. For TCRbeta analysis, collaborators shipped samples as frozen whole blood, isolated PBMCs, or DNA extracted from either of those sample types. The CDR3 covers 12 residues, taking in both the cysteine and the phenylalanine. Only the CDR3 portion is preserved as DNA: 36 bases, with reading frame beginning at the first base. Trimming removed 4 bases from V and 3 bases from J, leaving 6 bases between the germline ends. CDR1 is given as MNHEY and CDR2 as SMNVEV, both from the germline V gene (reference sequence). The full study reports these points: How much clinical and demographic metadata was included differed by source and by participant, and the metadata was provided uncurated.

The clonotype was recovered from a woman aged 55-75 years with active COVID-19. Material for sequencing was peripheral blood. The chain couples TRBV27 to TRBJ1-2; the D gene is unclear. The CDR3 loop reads CASSSRDYGYTF. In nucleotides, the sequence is TGTGCCAGCAGTTCTCGCGACTATGGCTACACCTTC.